This entry lists 20 T cell receptor beta chains sequenced from one sample in a study of metastatic and nonmetastatic thyroid tumors. Nobody among the patients had been given any treatment before thyroid surgery. TCRdb recomputed clones from the PCR reads via MiXCR. The sample has 3,000 to 5,000 clones, less than 35% seen once; the top ten hold around 30%. Specimen: adjacent normal tissue. The receptor set was obtained from a female donor with papillary thyroid cancer or a benign thyroid nodule (not recorded which). Some clones in this sample may be carry-over from other donors' samples.

This clone was detected a few times. This chain connects TRBV6-1 to TRBJ2-2, with 9 bases that match TRBD1. CDR3 length equals 14 residues. V was clipped by 6 bases and J by 4 bases; unmatched bases: 3. Germline-derived CDR1 and CDR2 are MNHNS and SASEGT. CDR3 protein: CASRVDRGTGELFF. The CDR3 DNA reads TGTGCCAGCAGGGTGGACAGGGGCACCGGGGAGCTGTTTTTT.

This clone was observed a handful of times. V gene TRBV24-1 combines with J gene TRBJ1-2; 11 nucleotides line up with TRBD1. This CDR3 comprises 15 residues. Per germline, CDR1 KGHDR and CDR2 SFDVKD. J lost 7 bases, V lost 3 bases, and 6 bases had no gene match. CDR3 sequence (DNA): TGTGCCACCAGTGATCCCGGACAGGGGGCTCCTGGCTACACCTTC. Translation gives CATSDPGQGAPGYTF.

V gene TRBV5-1 combines with J gene TRBJ2-7, with 8 bases matching TRBD2. The CDR3 sequence is 15 residues long. V gave up 0 bases and J gave up 2 bases; unmatched junction bases: 4. The germline V gene encodes CDR1 SGHRS and CDR2 YFSETQ. The CDR3 sequence: CASSLGGGTPYEQYF. CDR3 bases: TGCGCCAGCAGCTTGGGCGGGGGGACCCCCTACGAGCAGTACTTC.

The chain is built from TRBV6-4 and TRBJ2-3, with 10 bases matching TRBD2. The CDR3 consists of 15 residues. V lost 0 bases and J lost 4; bases outside the gene matches: 1. Germline CDR1 and CDR2: MRHNA and SNTAGT. CDR3 amino acids: CASSDSSGRADTQYF. Written as DNA, the CDR3 is TGTGCCAGCAGTGACTCGAGCGGGAGGGCAGATACGCAGTATTTT.

Comment on this clone: One end of the junction fails to match germline, which may point to a read error. The V gene is TRBV12-3 or TRBV12-4, the J gene TRBJ2-1, with unresolved D. CDR3 length equals 11 residues. The CDR3 loop reads CPSNSYNEQIF. DNA for the CDR3: TGTCCCAGCAATTCCTACAATGAGCAGATCTTC.

This clone has a single count. This chain links TRBV5-6 with TRBJ2-1; D is undetermined. Trimming cost V 0 bases and J 0 bases, with 7 bases left between them. This CDR3 has 15 amino acids. The germline V gene has CDR1 SGHDT and CDR2 YYEEEE. The CDR3 nucleotides read TGTGCCAGCAGCTTGGGCGGAAGCTCCTACAATGAGCAGTTCTTC. It specifies CASSLGGSSYNEQFF.

In this sample, this clone turned up a few times. The V gene is TRBV19, the J gene TRBJ2-7; 8 positions match TRBD1. This CDR3 spans 13 amino acids. The germline V gene has CDR1 LNHDA and CDR2 SQIVND (reference sequence). The V segment lost 5 bases and the J segment 5 bases; nucleotides outside the gene matches: 5. CDR3 amino acids: CASSSTGADEQYF. The CDR3 DNA reads TGTGCCAGTAGTTCGACAGGGGCGGACGAGCAGTACTTC.

CDR3 DNA: TGTGCCAGCTCACCACAAGTCCGGGACAGGGAGACCCAGTACTTC. Encoded protein: CASSPQVRDRETQYF. The rearrangement uses TRBV18 and TRBJ2-5, with 8 bases fitting TRBD1. The germline V gene has CDR1 KGHSH and CDR2 LQKENI. This CDR3 comprises 15 residues. V was pared by 1 base and J by 5 bases, with 6 bases of the junction left unmatched.

In its sample, this clone is large. The rearrangement uses TRBV28 and TRBJ2-1; 9 positions match TRBD1. The V and J ends lost 4 bases and 3 bases, in that order; junction bases with no gene match: 4. Germline values: CDR1 MDHEN, CDR2 SYDVKM. The CDR3 runs to 15 residues. The CDR3 protein is CASSYGTGRYNEQFF. DNA of the CDR3: TGTGCCAGCAGTTATGGGACAGGGCGCTACAATGAGCAGTTCTTC.

V is TRBV6-1 and J is TRBJ2-5; possible D gene TRBD2, 5 bases. This CDR3 is built from 13 residues. V shed 6 bases and J shed 5 bases, with 13 bases lying between them. Germline lookup yields CDR1 MNHNS and CDR2 SASEGT. The CDR3: CASSLEERETQYF. DNA of the CDR3: TGTGCCAGCAGCCTCGAGGAGCGGGAGACCCAGTACTTC.

This clone was counted many times. The chain has TRBV7-2 and TRBJ2-7; unclear D gene. Trimming cost V 2 bases and J 2 bases, with 13 bases left between them. Per the germline V gene, CDR1 is SGHTA and CDR2 is FQGNSA. This CDR3 has 15 amino acids. The CDR3 protein is CASSLNGPLTYEQYF. CDR3 nucleotides: TGTGCCAGCAGCTTAAACGGACCACTTACCTACGAGCAGTACTTC.

The gene calls are TRBV20-1 and TRBJ2-7, with 12 bases aligning to TRBD2. J was trimmed by 10 bases and V by 5 bases; bases with no gene match: 9. CDR3 length equals 13 residues. Germline loops: CDR1 DFQATT, CDR2 SNEGSKA (reference sequence). In nucleotides, the CDR3 is TGCAGTGCTGACATGACTAGCGGGAGCGATCAGTACTTC. It translates to CSADMTSGSDQYF.

V is TRBV6-1 and J is TRBJ2-7; D is unclear. This CDR3 is 14 amino acids long. The V gene lost 4 bases and the J gene lost 3 bases, with 13 bases spanning the gap. Germline assignment: CDR1 MNHNS and CDR2 SASEGT. The CDR3 bases are TGTGCCAGCAGTGGCTCCCATTCCCGCTACGAGCAGTACTTC. Its protein product is CASSGSHSRYEQYF.

This clone is classed as large. The V and J genes are TRBV6-2 or TRBV6-3 and TRBJ1-5; possible D gene TRBD1, 6 bases. V was cut by 7 bases and J by 6 bases, with 10 bases left in between. The CDR3 runs 12 residues. Germline loops: CDR1 MNHEY, CDR2 SVGEGT. In nucleotides, the CDR3 is TGTGCCAGCACAGGGGTTGGTCAGCCCCAGCATTTT. Its protein product is CASTGVGQPQHF.

By sample fraction, this clone is medium-sized. V gene TRBV3-1 combines with J gene TRBJ2-5, with 8 bases aligning to TRBD1. Germline CDR1 and CDR2: LGHDT and YNNKEL (reference sequence). The trim removed 0 bases at V and 6 bases at J, leaving 18 bases unmatched. CDR3 length: 19 residues. This CDR3 reads CASSQEQPFGQGAGKTQYF. The CDR3 DNA follows: TGTGCCAGCAGCCAAGAACAGCCGTTCGGGCAGGGGGCTGGGAAGACCCAGTACTTC.

V gene TRBV20-1 combines with J gene TRBJ1-5; 7 nucleotides agree with TRBD1. The CDR3 consists of 15 residues. V shed 4 bases and J 5 bases; nucleotides not matched to a gene: 11. Germline V gene data show CDR1 as DFQATT and CDR2 as SNEGSKA (reference sequence). The CDR3 region is CSANPGAQGYQPQHF. The CDR3 coding sequence is TGCAGTGCTAATCCGGGCGCACAGGGGTATCAGCCCCAGCATTTT.

The chain joins TRBV5-1 to TRBJ1-2; D perhaps matches TRBD1 (5 bases). V was cut by 2 bases and J by 4 bases, with 12 bases left in between. Germline V CDR1 and CDR2: SGHRS, YFSETQ. The CDR3 is made up of 14 amino acids. As DNA, the CDR3 is TGCGCCAGCAGCTTTCTTGACAGCAGCTATGGCTACACCTTC. It specifies CASSFLDSSYGYTF.

The chain carries TRBV5-1 and TRBJ1-2, with TRBD1 matching over 7 bases. Trimming at V came to 2 bases and at J to 0 bases, leaving 4 bases not matched to a gene. The CDR3 has 15 amino acids. Per the germline V gene, CDR1 is SGHRS and CDR2 is YFSETQ. The CDR3 reads CASSFKGGANYGYTF. The CDR3 DNA reads as TGCGCCAGCAGCTTTAAAGGGGGCGCTAACTATGGCTACACCTTC.

By sample fraction, this clone is large. The chain carries TRBV6-1 and TRBJ2-7, with 7 bases fitting TRBD2. V was pared by 2 bases and J by 0 bases, with 10 bases of the junction left unmatched. From germline, CDR1 is MNHNS and CDR2 SASEGT. The CDR3 sequence is 17 residues long. CDR3 amino acids: CASSEQLSGASSYEQYF. As DNA, the CDR3 is TGTGCCAGCAGTGAACAATTAAGCGGGGCGAGCTCCTACGAGCAGTACTTC.

This clone is large in the sample. V and J are TRBV12-3 or TRBV12-4 and TRBJ2-7; tentatively, D is TRBD2 (6 bases). The CDR3 loop spans 14 amino acids. V lost 2 bases to trimming and J lost 4 bases, with 12 bases between them. As DNA, the CDR3 is TGTGCCAGCAGTTTACGGGGACTGGGGTACGAGCAGTACTTC. Translated: CASSLRGLGYEQYF.